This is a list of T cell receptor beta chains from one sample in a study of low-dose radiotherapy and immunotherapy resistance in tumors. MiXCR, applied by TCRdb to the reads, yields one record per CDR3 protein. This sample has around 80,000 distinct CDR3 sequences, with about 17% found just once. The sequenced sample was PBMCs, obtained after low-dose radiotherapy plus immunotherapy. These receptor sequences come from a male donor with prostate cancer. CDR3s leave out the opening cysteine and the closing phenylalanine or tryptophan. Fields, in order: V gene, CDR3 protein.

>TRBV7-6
ASSLTSDSYNEQF
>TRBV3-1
ASSQPQRGSTDTQY
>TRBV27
ASIGGNNEQF
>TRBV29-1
SVEDRGQQETQY
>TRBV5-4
ASSLATGVYGEQF
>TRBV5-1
ASSLVSSDTQY
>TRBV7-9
ASSPPGHSYEQY
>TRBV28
ASSYPPTYEQY
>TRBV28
ASSTTGPRRETQY
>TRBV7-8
ASSPQQGVGYT
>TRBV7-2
ASSLGAVETQY
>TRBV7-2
ASSLGLAGVEGETQY
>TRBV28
ASSTPGLAAYEQY
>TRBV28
ASSGEKVTEQF